This T cell receptor beta chain emerged from a study of T cells in Graves' hyperthyroidism and ophthalmopathy. Broader study findings: The model made its ophthalmopathy prediction, and onset followed a median approximately six months later. Most thyroid clonotypes with frequency above 0.001 were detected in blood.

Uncontrolled infection, other autoimmune disease, pregnancy and lactation each barred patients from inclusion. This clonotype came up many times. Its antigen is unknown. Germline CDR1 and CDR2: SEHNR and FQNEAQ (reference sequence). The CDR3 loop spans 12 amino acids. The germline V and J ends were trimmed by 4 bases and 6 bases, with 10 bases remaining between them. Amplified TCR beta CDR3 regions came from RNA transcripts. HTBI primers were used for first-round RT-PCR of the TCR CDR3. TCRdb re-derived calls from the multiplex PCR reads in MiXCR, one entry per CDR3 protein. The sample gives about 640,000 distinct CDR3 sequences, about 45% of which show up once; approximately 6.8% is in the top ten.

V gene TRBV7-9 combines with J gene TRBJ2-7; D ambiguous. The sequence came from an adult man with Graves' disease, either hyperthyroidism or ophthalmopathy (not recorded which). Sequencing was done on a sample of peripheral blood or thyroid tissue (not recorded which). The CDR3 sequence is CASSSSAREQYF. DNA for the CDR3: TGTGCCAGCAGCTCCTCCGCACGCGAGCAGTACTTC.